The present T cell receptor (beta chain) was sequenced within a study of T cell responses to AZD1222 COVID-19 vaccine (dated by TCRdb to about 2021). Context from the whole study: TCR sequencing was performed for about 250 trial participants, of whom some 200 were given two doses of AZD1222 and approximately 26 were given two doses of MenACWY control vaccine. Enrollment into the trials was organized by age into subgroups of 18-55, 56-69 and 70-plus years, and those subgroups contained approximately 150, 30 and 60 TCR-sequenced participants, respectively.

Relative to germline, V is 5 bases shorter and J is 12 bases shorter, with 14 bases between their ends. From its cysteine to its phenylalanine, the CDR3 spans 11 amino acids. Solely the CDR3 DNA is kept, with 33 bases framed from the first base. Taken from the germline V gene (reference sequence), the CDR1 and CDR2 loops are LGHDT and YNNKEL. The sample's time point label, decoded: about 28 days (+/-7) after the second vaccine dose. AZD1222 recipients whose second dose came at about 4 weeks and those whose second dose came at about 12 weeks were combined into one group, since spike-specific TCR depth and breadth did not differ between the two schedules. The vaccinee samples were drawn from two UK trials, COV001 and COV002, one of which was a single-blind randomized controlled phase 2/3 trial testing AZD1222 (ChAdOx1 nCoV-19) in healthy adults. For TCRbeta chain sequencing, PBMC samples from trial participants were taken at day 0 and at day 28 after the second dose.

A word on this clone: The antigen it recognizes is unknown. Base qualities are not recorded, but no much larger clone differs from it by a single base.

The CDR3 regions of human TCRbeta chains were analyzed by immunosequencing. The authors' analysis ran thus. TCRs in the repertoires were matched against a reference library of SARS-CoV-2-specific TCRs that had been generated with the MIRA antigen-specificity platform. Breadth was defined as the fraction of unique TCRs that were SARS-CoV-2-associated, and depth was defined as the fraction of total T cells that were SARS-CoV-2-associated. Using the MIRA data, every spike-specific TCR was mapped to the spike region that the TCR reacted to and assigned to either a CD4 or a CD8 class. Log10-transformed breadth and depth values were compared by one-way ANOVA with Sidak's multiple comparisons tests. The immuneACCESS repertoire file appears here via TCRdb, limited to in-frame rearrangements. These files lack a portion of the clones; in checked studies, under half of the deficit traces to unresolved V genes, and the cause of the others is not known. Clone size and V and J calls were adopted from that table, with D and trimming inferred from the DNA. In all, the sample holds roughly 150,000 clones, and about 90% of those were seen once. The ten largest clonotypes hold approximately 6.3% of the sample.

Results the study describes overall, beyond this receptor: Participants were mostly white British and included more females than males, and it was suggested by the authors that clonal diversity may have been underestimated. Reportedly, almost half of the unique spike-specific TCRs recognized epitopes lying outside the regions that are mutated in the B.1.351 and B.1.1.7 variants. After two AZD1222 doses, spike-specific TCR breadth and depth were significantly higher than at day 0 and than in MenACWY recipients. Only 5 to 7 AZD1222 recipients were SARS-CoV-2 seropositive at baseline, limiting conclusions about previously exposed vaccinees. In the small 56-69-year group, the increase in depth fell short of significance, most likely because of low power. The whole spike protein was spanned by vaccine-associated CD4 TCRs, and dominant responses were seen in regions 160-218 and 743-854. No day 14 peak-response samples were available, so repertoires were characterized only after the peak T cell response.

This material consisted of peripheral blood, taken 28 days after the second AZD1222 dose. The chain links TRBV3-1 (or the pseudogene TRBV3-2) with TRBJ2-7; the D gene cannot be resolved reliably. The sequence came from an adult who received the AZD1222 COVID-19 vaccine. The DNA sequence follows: TGTGCCAGCAGCGGATCAGGCACGGGGTACTTC. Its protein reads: CASSGSGTGYF.